This T cell receptor beta chain originates from a study of blood T cells in healthy people across ages. PCR was performed a second time for roughly 7 to 12 cycles using a sample-barcoded 5' primer and a J-beta primer mix. In TCRdb, the 5' RACE reads were re-called with MiXCR into one record per CDR3 protein. The table shows about a million distinct CDR3 sequences, with under 40% occurring only once. Germline CDR1 is SGHRS and CDR2 is YFSETQ. This CDR3 contains 15 residues. The chain combines TRBV5-1 with TRBJ2-5, with 9 bases that match TRBD2. The J call may be faulty, since TRBJ2-7 better matches the DNA end. This clonotype originated in a young man in good health. The specimen was blood. CDR3 sequence reads: CASSISGTSNYEQYF. The CDR3 bases are TGCGCCAGCAGCATATCCGGGACTAGCAACTACGAGCAGTACTTC.